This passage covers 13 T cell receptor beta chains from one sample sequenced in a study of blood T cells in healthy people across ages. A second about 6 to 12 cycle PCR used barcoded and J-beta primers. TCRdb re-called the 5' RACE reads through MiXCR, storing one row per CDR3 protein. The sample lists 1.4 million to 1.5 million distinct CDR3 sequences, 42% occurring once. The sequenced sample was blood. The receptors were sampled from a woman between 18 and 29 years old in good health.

CDR3 sequence reads: CASSHHRDRVGEKLFF. Here the CDR3 DNA reads TGTGCCAGCAGCCATCACCGGGACAGGGTAGGAGAAAAACTGTTTTTT. The rearrangement joins TRBV3-1 to TRBJ1-4, with TRBD1 identical over 9 bases. This CDR3 has 16 amino acids. The V segment lost 3 bases and the J segment 8 bases; nucleotides outside the gene matches: 10. In germline, CDR1 is LGHDT, CDR2 YNNKEL (reference sequence).

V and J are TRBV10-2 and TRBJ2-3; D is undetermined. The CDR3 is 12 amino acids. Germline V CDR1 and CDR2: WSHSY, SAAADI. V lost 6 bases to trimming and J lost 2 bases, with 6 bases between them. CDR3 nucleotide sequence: TGCGCCAGCAGACCCTTCACAGATACGCAGTATTTT. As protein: CASRPFTDTQYF.

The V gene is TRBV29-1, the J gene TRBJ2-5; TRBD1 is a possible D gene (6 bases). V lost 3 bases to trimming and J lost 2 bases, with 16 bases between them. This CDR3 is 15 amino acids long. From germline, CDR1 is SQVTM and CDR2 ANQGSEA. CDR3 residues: CSVERMRTAQETQYF. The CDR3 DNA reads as TGCAGCGTTGAGAGGATGCGGACAGCGCAAGAGACCCAGTACTTC.

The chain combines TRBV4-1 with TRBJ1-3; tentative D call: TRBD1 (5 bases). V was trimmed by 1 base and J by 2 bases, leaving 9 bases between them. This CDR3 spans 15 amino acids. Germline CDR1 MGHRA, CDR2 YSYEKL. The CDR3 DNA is TGCGCCAGCAGCCAAGCGGGACGAACTGGAAACACCATATATTTT. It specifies CASSQAGRTGNTIYF.

The CDR3 coding sequence is TGTGCCAGCAGCCCTAGTGGACAGGGGGAAAAACTGTTTTTT. Encoded protein: CASSPSGQGEKLFF. V is TRBV7-6 and J is TRBJ1-4; 9 positions agree with TRBD1. The V segment lost 5 bases and the J segment 8 bases; nucleotides outside the gene matches: 6. This CDR3 has 14 amino acids. The germline CDR1 and CDR2 sequences are SGHVS and FNYEAQ.

CDR3 coding DNA: TGTGCCAGCAGACAGAGAGTGGCTGAAAAACTGTTTTTT. Translating gives CASRQRVAEKLFF. The rearrangement joins TRBV6-1 to TRBJ1-4, with D unclear. Deletions cut 6 bases from V and 7 bases from J, with 12 bases between. The CDR3 sequence is 13 residues long. Germline V gene data show CDR1 as MNHNS and CDR2 as SASEGT.

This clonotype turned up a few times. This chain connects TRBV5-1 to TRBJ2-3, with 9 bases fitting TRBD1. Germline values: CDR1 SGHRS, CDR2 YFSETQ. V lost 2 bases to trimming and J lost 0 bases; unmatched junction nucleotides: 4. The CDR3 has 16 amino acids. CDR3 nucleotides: TGCGCCAGCAGCTTTATACAGGGGGCGAGCACAGATACGCAGTATTTT. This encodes CASSFIQGASTDTQYF. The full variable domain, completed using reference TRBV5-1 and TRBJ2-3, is KAGVTQTPRYLIKTRGQQVTLSCSPISGHRSVSWYQQTPGQGLQFLFEYFSETQRNKGNFPGRFSGRQFSNSRSEMNVSTLELGDSALYLCASSFIQGASTDTQYFGPGTRLTVL.

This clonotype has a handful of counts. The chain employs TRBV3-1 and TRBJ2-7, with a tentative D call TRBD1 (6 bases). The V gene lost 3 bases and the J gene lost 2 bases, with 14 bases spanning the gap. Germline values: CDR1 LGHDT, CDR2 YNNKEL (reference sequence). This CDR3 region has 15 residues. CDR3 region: CASSHNEAGAYEQYF. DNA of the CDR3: TGTGCCAGCAGCCATAATGAGGCAGGGGCCTACGAGCAGTACTTC.

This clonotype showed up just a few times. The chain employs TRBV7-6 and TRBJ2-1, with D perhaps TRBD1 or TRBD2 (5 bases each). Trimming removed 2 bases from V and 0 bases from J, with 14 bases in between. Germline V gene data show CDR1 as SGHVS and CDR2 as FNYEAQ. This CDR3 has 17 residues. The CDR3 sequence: CASSLLGALSSYNEQFF. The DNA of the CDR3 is TGTGCCAGCAGCTTACTCGGGGCCCTAAGCTCCTACAATGAGCAGTTCTTC. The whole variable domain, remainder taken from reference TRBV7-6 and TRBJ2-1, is GAGVSQSPRYKVTKRGQDVALRCDPISGHVSLYWYRQALGQGPEFLTYFNYEAQQDKSGLPNDRFSAERPEGSISTLTIQRTEQRDSAMYRCASSLLGALSSYNEQFFGPGTRLTVL.

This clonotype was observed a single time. CDR3 residues: CASSEYYVGVEGNTEAFF. As DNA, the CDR3 is TGTGCCAGCAGTGAATATTACGTTGGGGTGGAGGGGAACACTGAAGCTTTCTTT. The V gene is TRBV25-1, the J gene TRBJ1-1; D gene ambiguous. Trimming took 0 bases from V and 1 from J, leaving 18 bases between them. Germline V gene sequence: CDR1 MGHDK, CDR2 SYGVNS. This CDR3 is 18 amino acids long.

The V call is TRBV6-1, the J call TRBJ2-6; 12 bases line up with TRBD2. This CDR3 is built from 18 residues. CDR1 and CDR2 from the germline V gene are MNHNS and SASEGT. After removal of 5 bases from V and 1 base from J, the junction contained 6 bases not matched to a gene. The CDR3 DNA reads TGTGCCAGCAGTCCTCTAGCGGGGGGGCCGTCTGGGGCCAACGTCCTGACTTTC. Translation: CASSPLAGGPSGANVLTF.

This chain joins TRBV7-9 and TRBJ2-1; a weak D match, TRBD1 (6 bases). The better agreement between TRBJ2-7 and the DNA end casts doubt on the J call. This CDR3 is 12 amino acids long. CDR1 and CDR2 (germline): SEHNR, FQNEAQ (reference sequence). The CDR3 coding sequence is TGTGCCAGCAGGCTACAGGGCCAGGAGCAGTACTTC. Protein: CASRLQGQEQYF.

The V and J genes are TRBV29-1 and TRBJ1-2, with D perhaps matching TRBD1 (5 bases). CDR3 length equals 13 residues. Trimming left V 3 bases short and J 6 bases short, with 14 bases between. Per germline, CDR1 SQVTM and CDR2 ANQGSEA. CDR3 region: CSVEEGPYDGYTF. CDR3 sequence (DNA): TGCAGCGTTGAGGAGGGGCCTTACGATGGCTACACCTTC.